The source of this T cell receptor (beta chain) is a study of technical replicates of blood from a handful of donors. Only in-frame clones appear in the TCRdb table, and some are missing; sequencing was by immunoSEQ multiplex PCR. The sample lists about 75,000 clones; approximately 90% were seen once. Trimming stripped 3 bases from V and 5 bases from J, with 18 bases between. Germline V gene data show CDR1 as SGHRS and CDR2 as YFSETQ. CDR3 size: 15 residues. Sequenced: PBMCs. This rearrangement joins TRBV5-1 to TRBJ2-7; perhaps TRBD1 as D (6 bases). The TCR sequence derives from a human donor in good health. Some clones in this sample may be carry-over from other donors' samples. The CDR3 loop reads CASSSLGASSNEQYF. The DNA of the CDR3 is TGCGCCAGCAGCTCACTGGGGGCTAGTTCCAACGAGCAGTACTTC.